These T cell receptor beta chains were read from a single sample in a study of blood T cell repertoires in COVID-19. TCRdb keeps only in-frame clones here, not all; method: immunoSEQ multiplex PCR. The sample yields a few hundred thousand clones, approximately 77% seen once. The sample taken for sequencing was peripheral blood. The receptors derive from a human donor with acute or convalescent COVID-19. The donor label of this sample is uncertain. CDR3s include the opening cysteine and the closing phenylalanine or tryptophan. Fields, in order: V gene, CDR3 protein.

TRBV9 CASSKGLAGGLEQFF
TRBV21-1 CASSKALVTGINTEAFF
TRBV5-1 CASTWQGYNEKLFF
TRBV14 CASSQGRLRGLHTGTDTQYF
TRBV18 CASSETGYGYTF
TRBV11-2 CASSVTGTGVWYNEQFF
TRBV3-1/TRBV3-2 CASGTLSGNTIYF
TRBV2 CASSPPAGGGETQYF
TRBV28 CASSTYKEQYF
TRBV7-9 CASSPLGAGNQPQHF
TRBV6-6 CASSSPAGGNTEAFF
TRBV7-9 CASSTGLAGKNEQFF
TRBV2 CASERAGKLFF
TRBV5-1 CASSLSGVGTEAFF
TRBV3-1/TRBV3-2 CASRQSAEAFF
TRBV4-2 CASSQLSRGGYTF
TRBV18 CASSPAGTDNTEAFF
TRBV6-5 CATHRGSSYEQYF
TRBV19 CASRTGQGYQPQHF
TRBV5-8 CASSLQGAKNIQYF
TRBV3-1/TRBV3-2 CASSRDGTGNTEAFF
TRBV28 CASSRKWTAQQFF
TRBV5-1 CASSNTGDRETQYF